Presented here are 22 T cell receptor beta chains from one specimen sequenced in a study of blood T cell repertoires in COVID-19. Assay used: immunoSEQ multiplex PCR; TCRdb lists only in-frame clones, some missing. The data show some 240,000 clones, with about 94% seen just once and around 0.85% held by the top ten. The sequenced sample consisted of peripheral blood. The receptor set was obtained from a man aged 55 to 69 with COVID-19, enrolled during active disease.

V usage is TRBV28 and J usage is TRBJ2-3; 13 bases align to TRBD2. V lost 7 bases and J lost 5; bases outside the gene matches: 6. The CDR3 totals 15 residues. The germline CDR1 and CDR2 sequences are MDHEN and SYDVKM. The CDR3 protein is CASTGLAGVRDTQYF. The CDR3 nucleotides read TGTGCCAGCACCGGACTAGCGGGAGTAAGAGATACGCAGTATTTT.

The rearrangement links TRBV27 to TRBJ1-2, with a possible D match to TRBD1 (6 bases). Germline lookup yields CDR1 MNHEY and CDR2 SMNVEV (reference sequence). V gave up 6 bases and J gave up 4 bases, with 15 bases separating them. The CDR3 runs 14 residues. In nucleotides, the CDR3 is TGTGCCAGCAGCCCCGGGACATTACTCTATGGCTACACCTTC. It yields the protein CASSPGTLLYGYTF.

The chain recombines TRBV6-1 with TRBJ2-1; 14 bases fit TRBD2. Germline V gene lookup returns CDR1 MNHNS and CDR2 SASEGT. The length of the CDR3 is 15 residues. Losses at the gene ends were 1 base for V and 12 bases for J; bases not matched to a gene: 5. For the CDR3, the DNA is TGTGCCAGCAGTGAAGGACTAGCGGGGGGGAGACGGCAGTTCTTC. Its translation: CASSEGLAGGRRQFF.

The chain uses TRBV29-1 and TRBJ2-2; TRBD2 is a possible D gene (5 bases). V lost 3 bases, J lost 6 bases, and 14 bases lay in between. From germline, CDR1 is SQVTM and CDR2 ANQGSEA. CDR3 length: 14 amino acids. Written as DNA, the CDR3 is TGCAGCGTTGAGAAAGGTTGGGAGTCCGGGGAGCTGTTTTTT. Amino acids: CSVEKGWESGELFF.

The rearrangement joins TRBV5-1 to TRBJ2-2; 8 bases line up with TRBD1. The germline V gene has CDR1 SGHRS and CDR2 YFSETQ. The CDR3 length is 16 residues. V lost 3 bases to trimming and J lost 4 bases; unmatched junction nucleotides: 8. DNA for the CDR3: TGCGCCAGCAGCTCTTTGACAGGGGACACCACCGGGGAGCTGTTTTTT. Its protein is CASSSLTGDTTGELFF.

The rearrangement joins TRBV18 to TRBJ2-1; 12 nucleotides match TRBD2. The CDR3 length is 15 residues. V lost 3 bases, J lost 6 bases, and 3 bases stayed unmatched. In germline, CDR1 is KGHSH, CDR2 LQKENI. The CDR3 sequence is CASSPTSGGPNEQFF. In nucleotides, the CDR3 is TGTGCCAGCTCACCGACTAGCGGGGGTCCCAATGAGCAGTTCTTC.

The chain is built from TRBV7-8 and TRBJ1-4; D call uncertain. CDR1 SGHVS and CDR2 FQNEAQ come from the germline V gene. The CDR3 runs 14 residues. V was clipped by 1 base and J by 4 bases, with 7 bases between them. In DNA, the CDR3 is TGTGCCAGCAGCTTAGGAGTGAATAATGAAAAACTGTTTTTT. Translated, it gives CASSLGVNNEKLFF.

CDR3 region: CASSPSTVSGTGELFF. The CDR3 nucleotides are TGTGCCAGCTCACCCTCGACAGTATCCGGCACCGGGGAGCTGTTTTTT. This chain connects TRBV18 to TRBJ2-2; D might be TRBD1 (5 bases). CDR1 is KGHSH, CDR2 LQKENI, per germline. V lost 3 bases and J lost 4, with 15 bases in between. This CDR3 has 16 residues.

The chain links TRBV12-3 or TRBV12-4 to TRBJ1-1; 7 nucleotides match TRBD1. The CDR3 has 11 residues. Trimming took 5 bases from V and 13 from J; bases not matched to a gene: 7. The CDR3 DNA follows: TGTGCCAGCAGTAAGGACAGGTCGGTTTTCTTT. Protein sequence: CASSKDRSVFF.

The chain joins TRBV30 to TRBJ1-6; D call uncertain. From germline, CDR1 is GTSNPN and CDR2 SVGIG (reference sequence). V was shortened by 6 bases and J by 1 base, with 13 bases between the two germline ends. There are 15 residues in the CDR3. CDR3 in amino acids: CACSPAGSYNSPLHF. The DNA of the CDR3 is TGTGCCTGCTCCCCCGCGGGTTCCTATAATTCACCCCTCCACTTT.

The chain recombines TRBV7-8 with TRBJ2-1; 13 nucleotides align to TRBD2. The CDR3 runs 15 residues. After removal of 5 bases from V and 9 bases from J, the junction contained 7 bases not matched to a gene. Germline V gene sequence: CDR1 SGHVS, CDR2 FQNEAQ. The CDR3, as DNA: TGTGCCAGCAGCCCCGGACTAGCGGGAGTGAGTGAGCAGTTCTTC. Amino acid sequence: CASSPGLAGVSEQFF.

For the CDR3, the DNA is TGCAGCGTTGAAGGTGGGCAGGGCATCGAGCAGTACTTC. Translation gives CSVEGGQGIEQYF. The V and J genes are TRBV29-1 and TRBJ2-7, with D perhaps TRBD1 (5 bases). The CDR3 length is 13 residues. Deletions cut 1 base from V and 6 bases from J, with 13 bases between. CDR1 is SQVTM, CDR2 ANQGSEA, per germline.

DNA for the CDR3: TGCGCCAGCAGACCTAGAAGTGGTATATCGAATGAGCAGTTCTTC. Translation: CASRPRSGISNEQFF. The J gene is TRBJ2-1, the V gene TRBV5-1; unclear D gene. The CDR3 is 15 amino acids. Per germline, CDR1 SGHRS and CDR2 YFSETQ. Trimming left V 5 bases short and J 7 bases short, with 19 bases between.

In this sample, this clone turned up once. The CDR3 is CASSLAGQSVPFF. CDR3 nucleotides: TGTGCCAGCAGTTTGGCGGGACAGTCCGTCCCGTTCTTC. The V gene is TRBV12-3 or TRBV12-4, the J gene TRBJ2-1, with a possible D match to TRBD1 (7 bases). The CDR3 consists of 13 residues. Deletions cut 3 bases from V and 15 bases from J, with 18 bases between.

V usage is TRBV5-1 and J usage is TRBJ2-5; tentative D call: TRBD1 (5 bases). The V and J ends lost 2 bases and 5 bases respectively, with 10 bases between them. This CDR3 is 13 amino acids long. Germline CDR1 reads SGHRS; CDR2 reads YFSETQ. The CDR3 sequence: CASSLMGLETQYF. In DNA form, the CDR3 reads TGCGCCAGCAGCTTAATGGGGCTGGAGACCCAGTACTTC.

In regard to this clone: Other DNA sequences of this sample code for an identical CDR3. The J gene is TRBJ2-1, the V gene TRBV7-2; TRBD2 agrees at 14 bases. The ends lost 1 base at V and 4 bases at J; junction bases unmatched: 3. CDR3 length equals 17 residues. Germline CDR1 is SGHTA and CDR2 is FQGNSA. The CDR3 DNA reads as TGTGCCAGCAGCTTAGGAGGACTAGCGGGAGGATACAATGAGCAGTTCTTC. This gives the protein CASSLGGLAGGYNEQFF.

CDR3 loop: CASSQNYRGYEQYF. DNA of the CDR3: TGTGCCAGCAGCCAAAATTACAGGGGCTACGAGCAGTACTTC. The chain employs TRBV7-9 and TRBJ2-7; 7 bases align to TRBD1. Germline V gene data show CDR1 as SEHNR and CDR2 as FQNEAQ (reference sequence). V dropped 5 bases and J dropped 3; count of bases not matched to a gene: 7. This CDR3 is 14 amino acids long.

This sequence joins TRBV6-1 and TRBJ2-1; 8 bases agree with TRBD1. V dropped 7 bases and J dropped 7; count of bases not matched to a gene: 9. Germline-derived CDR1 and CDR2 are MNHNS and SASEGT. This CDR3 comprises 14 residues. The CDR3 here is CASISAGGVNEQFF. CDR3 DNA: TGTGCCAGCATTTCCGCAGGGGGCGTGAATGAGCAGTTCTTC.

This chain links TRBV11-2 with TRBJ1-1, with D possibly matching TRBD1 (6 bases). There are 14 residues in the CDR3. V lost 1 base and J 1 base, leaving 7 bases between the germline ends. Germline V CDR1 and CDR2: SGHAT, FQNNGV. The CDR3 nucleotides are TGTGCCAGCAGCTTAGGGGGGCGGAACACTGAAGCTTTCTTT. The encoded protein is CASSLGGRNTEAFF.

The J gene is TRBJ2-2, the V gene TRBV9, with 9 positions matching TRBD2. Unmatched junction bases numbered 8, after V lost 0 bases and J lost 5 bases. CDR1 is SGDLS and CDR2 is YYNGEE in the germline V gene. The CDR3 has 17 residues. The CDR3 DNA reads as TGTGCCAGCAGCGTAGGTCCTAGCGGGGTCATTACCGGGGAGCTGTTTTTT. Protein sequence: CASSVGPSGVITGELFF.

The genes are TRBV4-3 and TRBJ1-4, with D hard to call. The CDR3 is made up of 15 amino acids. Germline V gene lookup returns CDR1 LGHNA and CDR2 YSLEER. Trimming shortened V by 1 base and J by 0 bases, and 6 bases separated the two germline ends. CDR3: CASSQASATNEKLFF. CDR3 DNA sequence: TGCGCCAGCAGCCAAGCCTCCGCAACTAATGAAAAACTGTTTTTT.

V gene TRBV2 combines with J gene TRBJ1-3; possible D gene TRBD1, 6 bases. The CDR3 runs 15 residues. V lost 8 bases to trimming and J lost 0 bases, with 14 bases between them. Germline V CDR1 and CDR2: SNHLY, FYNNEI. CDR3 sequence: CASGSQGLSGNTIYF. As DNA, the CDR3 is TGTGCCAGCGGCTCACAGGGTCTCTCTGGAAACACCATATATTTT.